The clone carrying this T cell receptor (beta chain) was recorded many times. TCRdb processed the 5' RACE reads anew with MiXCR; each CDR3 protein has one entry. The data hold 55,000 to 65,000 distinct CDR3 sequences, with over 3.5% observed a single time. This sample stems from a study of neurological immune-mediated disorders. The CDR3 spans 15 residues. Looked up from germline, CDR1 is MNHEY and CDR2 is SVGEGT. With 6 bases removed from V and 1 base from J, the gap between germline ends came to 13 bases. This TCR was sampled from a woman aged 45-65 years with multiple sclerosis. The specimen sequenced was PBMCs. The genes are TRBV6-2 or TRBV6-3 and TRBJ1-5, with D perhaps TRBD1 (6 bases). The CDR3 protein is CASRKATGSNQPQHF. Written as DNA, the CDR3 is TGTGCCAGCAGGAAAGCAACAGGGAGCAATCAGCCCCAGCATTTT.